Reported below is one TCR beta chain. These data come from a study of technical replicates of blood from a few donors. Measured with immunoSEQ multiplex PCR; TCRdb has only the in-frame clones, and not every one. This sample has tens of thousands of clones, with 85% to 95% found just once. V lost 0 bases and J lost 2, with 9 bases in between. The CDR3 covers 14 residues. Looked up from germline, CDR1 is SGHRS and CDR2 is YFSETQ. This receptor was taken from a human donor in good health. The genes are TRBV5-1 and TRBJ2-7; perhaps TRBD1 as D (6 bases). Sequenced sample: T cells isolated from PBMCs. This chain's CDR3 is CASSLGTATYEQYF. CDR3 in DNA: TGCGCCAGCAGCTTGGGGACAGCCACCTACGAGCAGTACTTC.